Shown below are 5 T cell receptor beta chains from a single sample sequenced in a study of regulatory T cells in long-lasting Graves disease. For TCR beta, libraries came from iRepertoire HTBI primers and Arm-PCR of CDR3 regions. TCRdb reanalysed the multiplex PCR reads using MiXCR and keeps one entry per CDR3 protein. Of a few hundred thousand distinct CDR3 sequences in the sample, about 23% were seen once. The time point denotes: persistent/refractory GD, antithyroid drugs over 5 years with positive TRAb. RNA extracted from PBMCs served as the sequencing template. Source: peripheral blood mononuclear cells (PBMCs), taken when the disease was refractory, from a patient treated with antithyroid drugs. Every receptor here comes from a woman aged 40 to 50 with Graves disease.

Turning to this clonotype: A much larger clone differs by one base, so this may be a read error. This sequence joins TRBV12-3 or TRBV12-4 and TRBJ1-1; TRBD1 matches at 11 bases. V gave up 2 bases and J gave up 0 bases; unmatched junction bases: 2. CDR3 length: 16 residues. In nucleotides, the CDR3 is TGTGCCAGCAGTTTAAGGGACAGGGGGGTGAACACTGAAGCTTTCTTT. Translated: CASSLRDRGVNTEAFF.

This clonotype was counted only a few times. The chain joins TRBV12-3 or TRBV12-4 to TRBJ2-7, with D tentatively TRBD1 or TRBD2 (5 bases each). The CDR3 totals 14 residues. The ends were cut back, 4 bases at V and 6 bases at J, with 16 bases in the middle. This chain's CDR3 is CASSSQGEWGEQYF. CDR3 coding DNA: TGTGCCAGCAGTTCCCAAGGGGAGTGGGGCGAGCAGTACTTC.

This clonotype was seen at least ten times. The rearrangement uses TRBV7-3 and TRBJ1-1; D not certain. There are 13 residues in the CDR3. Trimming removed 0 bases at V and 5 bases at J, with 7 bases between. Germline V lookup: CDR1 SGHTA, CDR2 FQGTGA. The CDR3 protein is CASSLTEGTEAFF. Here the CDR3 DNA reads TGTGCCAGCAGCTTAACAGAAGGGACTGAAGCTTTCTTT. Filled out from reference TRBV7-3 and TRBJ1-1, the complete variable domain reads GAGVSQTPSNKVTEKGKYVELRCDPISGHTALYWYRQSLGQGPEFLIYFQGTGAADDSGLPNDRFFAVRPEGSVSTLKIQRTERGDSAVYLCASSLTEGTEAFFGQGTRLTVV.

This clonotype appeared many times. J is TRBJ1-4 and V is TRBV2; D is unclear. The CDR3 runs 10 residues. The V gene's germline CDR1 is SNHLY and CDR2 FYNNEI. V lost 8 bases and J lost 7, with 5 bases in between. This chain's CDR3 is CASRGEKLFF. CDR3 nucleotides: TGTGCCAGCCGCGGTGAAAAACTGTTTTTT.

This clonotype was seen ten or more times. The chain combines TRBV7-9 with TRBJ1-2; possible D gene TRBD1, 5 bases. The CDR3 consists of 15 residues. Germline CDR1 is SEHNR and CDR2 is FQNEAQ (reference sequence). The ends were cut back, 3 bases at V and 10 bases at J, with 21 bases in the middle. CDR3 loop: CASSFENTGLQPYTF. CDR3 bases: TGTGCCAGCAGCTTCGAAAACACGGGACTGCAGCCCTACACCTTC.